This TCR beta chain emerged from a study of T-cell memory formation after mild COVID-19. TCRdb reprocessed the 5' RACE reads with MiXCR, giving one entry per CDR3 protein. The table includes some 450,000 distinct CDR3 sequences, roughly 18% detected once. In this sample, this clonotype turned up many times. Germline V gene sequence: CDR1 SQVTM, CDR2 ANQGSEA. The CDR3 totals 13 residues. V was shortened by 2 bases and J by 0 bases, with 7 bases between the two germline ends. The source material was PBMCs or a T cell subset sorted from them (not recorded which). The chain joins TRBV29-1 to TRBJ2-5; D unclear. This receptor was identified in a man younger than 35 who had mild COVID-19 (a few samples of this study predate the infection). Cell type and time point are not known. In DNA form, the CDR3 reads TGCAGCGTTGAAAACTGGGACCAAGAGACCCAGTACTTC. Translating it yields CSVENWDQETQYF.